These 3 T cell receptor beta chains came from one sample sequenced in a study of cytomegalovirus exposure and HLA in healthy donors. The PCR employed 60 Vbeta primers together with 13 Jbeta primers. The repertoire was sequenced with immunoSEQ multiplex PCR; TCRdb's copy has only in-frame clones and lacks some. The data contain some 150,000 clones, approximately 80% of them seen just once; the ten biggest clones take up 4.3%. The sequenced sample was PBMCs. The receptors here all came from a woman in her 40s in good health and CMV-seropositive.

CDR3 coding DNA: TGCAGCGTATGGGACGGGAGCTCCTACAATGAGCAGTTCTTC. Its translation: CSVWDGSSYNEQFF. The V gene is TRBV29-1, the J gene TRBJ2-1; D is perhaps TRBD2 (6 bases). The germline V and J ends were trimmed by 6 bases and 0 bases, with 12 bases remaining between them. The germline V gene has CDR1 SQVTM and CDR2 ANQGSEA. CDR3 length equals 14 residues.

This clone appeared a single time. The chain combines TRBV6-6 with TRBJ1-5, with D perhaps TRBD1 (5 bases). CDR1 MNHNY and CDR2 SVGAGI come from the germline V gene (reference sequence). This CDR3 is built from 14 residues. Trimming took 6 bases from V and 7 from J, leaving 16 bases between them. CDR3 DNA sequence: TGTGCCAGCAGGGCGGGCCCGGGGGGGCAGCCCCAGCATTTT. Residues: CASRAGPGGQPQHF.

The CDR3 DNA follows: TGTGCCAGCAGGGGGCAGGGCTGGGAGACCCAGTACTTC. Residues: CASRGQGWETQYF. V is TRBV28 and J is TRBJ2-5; D is perhaps TRBD1 (5 bases). The germline V and J ends were trimmed by 6 bases and 5 bases, with 13 bases remaining between them. CDR3 length: 13 residues. The germline gives CDR1 MDHEN, CDR2 SYDVKM.